A single sample is the source of the 29 T cell receptor beta chains below, sequenced in a study of beta chain features in type 1 diabetes. Sequencing targeted expressed TCRB transcripts, as all isolated RNA had been reverse transcribed. The table came from immunoSEQ multiplex PCR; TCRdb's copy has only in-frame clones and leaves some out. The sample shows 350,000 to 400,000 clones, roughly 16% of them seen only once. Sequencing used naive CD4+ T cells from blood. The receptor set was obtained from a woman between 18 and 29 years old in good health.

The J gene is TRBJ2-1, the V gene TRBV30, with 10 positions matching TRBD2. V was clipped by 0 bases and J by 2 bases; unmatched bases: 10. The CDR3 consists of 18 residues. Germline values: CDR1 GTSNPN, CDR2 SVGIG (reference sequence). The CDR3 nucleotides read TGTGCCTGGAGTGTACACCCCTTAACTAGCGGGGCCTACAATGAGCAGTTCTTC. It is translated as CAWSVHPLTSGAYNEQFF.

The J gene is TRBJ1-2, the V gene TRBV30; TRBD1 is a possible D gene (5 bases). Trimming removed 0 bases at V and 4 bases at J, with 12 bases between. The V gene's germline CDR1 is GTSNPN and CDR2 SVGIG (reference sequence). CDR3 length: 14 residues. The CDR3 loop reads CAWSVRAGPYGYTF. The DNA for the CDR3 is TGTGCCTGGAGTGTACGGGCAGGGCCCTATGGCTACACCTTC.

This clone was picked up a small number of times. The J gene is TRBJ1-5, the V gene TRBV30, with no clear D. The germline gives CDR1 GTSNPN, CDR2 SVGIG (reference sequence). CDR3 length equals 13 residues. Trimming left V 0 bases short and J 6 bases short, with 9 bases between. This CDR3 reads CAWSVRGSQPQHF. CDR3 sequence (DNA): TGTGCCTGGAGTGTACGCGGATCTCAGCCCCAGCATTTT.

Only a few counts were recorded for this clone. The V call is TRBV2, the J call TRBJ2-5; a possible D gene is TRBD2 (6 bases). In germline, CDR1 is SNHLY, CDR2 FYNNEI. Deletions cut 2 bases from V and 5 bases from J, with 15 bases between. The CDR3 contains 15 residues. The CDR3 spells CASSERGGLRETQYF. Written as DNA, the CDR3 is TGTGCCAGCAGTGAAAGGGGAGGCTTACGGGAGACCCAGTACTTC.

This clone has only a few counts. V is TRBV12-5 and J is TRBJ2-5; 8 nucleotides align to TRBD1. From germline, CDR1 is LGHNT and CDR2 FRNRAP. This CDR3 comprises 16 residues. V lost 0 bases, J lost 3 bases, and 6 bases stayed unmatched. CDR3 protein: CASGLVPGGREETQYF. The CDR3 nucleotides read TGTGCTAGTGGTTTGGTCCCAGGGGGCAGGGAAGAGACCCAGTACTTC.

The chain couples TRBV6-6 to TRBJ2-3; D not certain. Germline lookup yields CDR1 MNHNY and CDR2 SVGAGI (reference sequence). The length of the CDR3 is 15 residues. Trimming removed 2 bases from V and 0 bases from J, with 9 bases in between. The CDR3 sequence is CASSYGGSSTDTQYF. The DNA for the CDR3 is TGTGCCAGCAGTTACGGCGGATCTAGCACAGATACGCAGTATTTT.

The sample holds a few counts of this clone. The genes are TRBV2 and TRBJ2-5; 10 positions match TRBD2. The junction had 9 bases not matched to a gene; V was cut back by 3 bases and J by 5 bases. Per the germline V gene, CDR1 is SNHLY and CDR2 is FYNNEI. The CDR3 totals 16 residues. Written as DNA, the CDR3 is TGTGCCAGCAGTGACGAAGCGGGAGGGCTGGGTGAGACCCAGTACTTC. This encodes CASSDEAGGLGETQYF.

In its sample, this clone was seen a few times. The chain links TRBV4-1 to TRBJ2-7, with D tentatively TRBD1 (7 bases). Germline CDR1 reads MGHRA; CDR2 reads YSYEKL. The CDR3 consists of 16 residues. V was cut by 0 bases and J by 2 bases, with 14 bases left in between. CDR3 nucleotides: TGCGCCAGCAGCCAAGATGGGCAGGGGGGTACCTACGAGCAGTACTTC. This translates into CASSQDGQGGTYEQYF.

The chain combines TRBV10-3 with TRBJ2-1; a possible D gene is TRBD2 (5 bases). This CDR3 spans 13 amino acids. With 4 bases removed from V and 9 bases from J, the gap between germline ends came to 13 bases. Looked up from germline, CDR1 is ENHRY and CDR2 is SYGVKD. The CDR3 is CAISGWGDTEQFF. As DNA, the CDR3 is TGTGCCATCAGTGGGTGGGGAGATACTGAGCAGTTCTTC.

This clone was seen a few times. The rearrangement uses TRBV4-3 and TRBJ1-2, with D uncertain. The V and J ends lost 0 bases and 4 bases respectively, with 6 bases between them. The length of the CDR3 is 13 residues. Germline V CDR1 and CDR2: LGHNA, YSLEER. CDR3 in DNA: TGCGCCAGCAGCCAAGACAGAACCTATGGCTACACCTTC. Protein product: CASSQDRTYGYTF.

The chain joins TRBV29-1 to TRBJ2-3; 9 bases are a match to TRBD2. V was clipped by 6 bases and J by 6 bases; unmatched bases: 7. CDR3 length equals 13 residues. CDR1 SQVTM and CDR2 ANQGSEA come from the germline V gene. The DNA of the CDR3 is TGCAGCGTGATGGGACTAGCTAGCGATACGCAGTATTTT. Translating gives CSVMGLASDTQYF.

This clone was counted only a few times. The chain recombines TRBV5-4 with TRBJ2-3; the match to TRBD2 covers 11 bases. CDR3 length equals 16 residues. Germline CDR1 and CDR2: SGHNT and YYREEE (reference sequence). The ends lost 4 bases at V and 1 base at J; junction bases unmatched: 5. CDR3 region: CASSHGTSGRTDTQYF. The CDR3 DNA follows: TGTGCCAGCAGCCACGGGACTAGCGGACGCACAGATACGCAGTATTTT. Using reference TRBV5-4 and TRBJ2-3 for the parts outside the CDR3, the full variable domain is ETGVTQSPTHLIKTRGQQVTLRCSSQSGHNTVSWYQQALGQGPQFIFQYYREEENGRGNFPPRFSGLQFPNYSSELNVNALELDDSALYLCASSHGTSGRTDTQYFGPGTRLTVL.

The rearrangement uses TRBV30 and TRBJ2-3, with D possibly TRBD1 on 6 matching bases. Between the trimmed V and J ends, which lost 7 bases and 3 bases, there was a span of 17 bases. CDR1 GTSNPN and CDR2 SVGIG come from the germline V gene (reference sequence). This CDR3 region has 14 residues. The chain's CDR3 is CASRRGASTDTQYF. The CDR3 nucleotides are TGTGCCTCCCGCAGGGGCGCTTCAACAGATACGCAGTATTTT.

The table lists this clone with a few counts. CDR3 residues: CAWSISGTGNTEAFF. CDR3 bases: TGTGCCTGGAGTATATCCGGGACAGGGAACACTGAAGCTTTCTTT. The gene calls are TRBV30 and TRBJ1-1; the match to TRBD1 covers 8 bases. In germline, CDR1 is GTSNPN, CDR2 SVGIG (reference sequence). The CDR3 sequence is 15 residues long. V lost 2 bases and J lost 1; bases outside the gene matches: 6.

In its sample, this clone was seen a few times. V is TRBV18 and J is TRBJ2-1; no clear D. Germline CDR1 reads KGHSH; CDR2 reads LQKENI. Trimming removed 0 bases at V and 8 bases at J, with 8 bases between. This CDR3 has 13 residues. CDR3 sequence (DNA): TGTGCCAGCTCACCACCGTCTGTCGATGAGCAGTTCTTC. It codes for CASSPPSVDEQFF. Full variable domain (rest looked up from reference TRBV18 and TRBJ2-1): NAGVMQNPRHLVRRRGQEARLRCSPMKGHSHVYWYRQLPEEGLKFMVYLQKENIIDESGMPKERFSAEFPKEGPSILRIQQVVRGDSAAYFCASSPPSVDEQFFGPGTRLTVL.

This clone showed up just a few times. The chain combines TRBV19 with TRBJ2-7; the D gene is possibly TRBD1 (5 bases). The CDR3 runs 15 residues. Germline V gene data show CDR1 as LNHDA and CDR2 as SQIVND (reference sequence). V shed 6 bases and J shed 1 base, with 16 bases lying between them. CDR3 protein: CASSTILDISYEQYF. The CDR3, as DNA: TGTGCCAGTAGCACCATTCTGGACATATCCTACGAGCAGTACTTC.

Points on this clone: Within the sample, other DNA sequences also encode this same CDR3. The V call is TRBV7-2, the J call TRBJ1-2; 8 bases line up with TRBD1. Per the germline V gene, CDR1 is SGHTA and CDR2 is FQGNSA. V shed 4 bases and J 2 bases; nucleotides not matched to a gene: 3. This CDR3 is built from 14 residues. The CDR3 reads CASSSWTGNYGYTF. The DNA of the CDR3 is TGTGCCAGCAGCTCATGGACAGGGAACTATGGCTACACCTTC.

The rearrangement links TRBV29-1 to TRBJ2-5, with D perhaps TRBD1 (6 bases). The germline V and J ends were trimmed by 3 bases and 1 base, with 12 bases remaining between them. Per germline, CDR1 SQVTM and CDR2 ANQGSEA. This CDR3 region has 14 residues. The CDR3, as DNA: TGCAGCGTTGAGACCAGGGGTGCCCAAGAGACCCAGTACTTC. As protein: CSVETRGAQETQYF.

V and J are TRBV29-1 and TRBJ2-7; a possible D gene is TRBD1 (5 bases). Trimming removed 2 bases from V and 3 bases from J, with 8 bases in between. The CDR3 totals 12 residues. From germline, CDR1 is SQVTM and CDR2 ANQGSEA. DNA of the CDR3: TGCAGCGTTGAAAGGGGTAACTACGAGCAGTACTTC. Protein: CSVERGNYEQYF.

This clone came up a few times. The V and J genes are TRBV15 and TRBJ2-7; D remains unclear. The CDR3 has 16 amino acids. V was cut by 0 bases and J by 2 bases, with 14 bases left in between. Per germline, CDR1 LNHNV and CDR2 YYDKDF (reference sequence). The CDR3 loop is CATSRDGGRVTYEQYF. As DNA, the CDR3 is TGTGCCACCAGCAGAGATGGTGGGCGAGTGACCTACGAGCAGTACTTC.

The chain joins TRBV7-9 to TRBJ2-3; TRBD2 aligns across 16 bases. The V and J ends lost 5 bases and 4 bases, in that order; junction bases with no gene match: 3. From germline, CDR1 is SEHNR and CDR2 FQNEAQ (reference sequence). This CDR3 region has 16 residues. The CDR3 DNA reads TGTGCCAGCAGCGCGGGGACTAGCGGGAGGGCAGATACGCAGTATTTT. It yields the protein CASSAGTSGRADTQYF.

The chain is built from TRBV19 and TRBJ2-6; D gene uncertain. V lost 1 base to trimming and J lost 0 bases, with 10 bases between them. Germline CDR1 is LNHDA and CDR2 is SQIVND (reference sequence). There are 17 residues in the CDR3. This CDR3 is CASSIGGSYSGANVLTF. The CDR3 DNA follows: TGTGCCAGTAGTATAGGAGGTAGCTACTCTGGGGCCAACGTCCTGACTTTC.

This chain joins TRBV28 and TRBJ2-7; unclear D gene. The CDR3 is 13 amino acids. Germline CDR1 MDHEN, CDR2 SYDVKM. V shed 3 bases and J shed 5 bases, with 11 bases lying between them. The DNA of the CDR3 is TGTGCCAGCAGTTTTGTCCAGTTCAACGAGCAGTACTTC. Translated, it gives CASSFVQFNEQYF.

The CDR3 region is CASSFRLGGTFF. DNA for the CDR3: TGTGCCAGCAGTTTCCGTCTGGGGGGTACTTTCTTT. The chain links TRBV28 to TRBJ1-1; perhaps TRBD1 as D (5 bases). This CDR3 has 12 amino acids. The V end was cut by 3 bases, the J end by 12 bases, with 14 bases between. The germline gives CDR1 MDHEN, CDR2 SYDVKM.

The chain has TRBV15 and TRBJ1-4; 7 bases line up with TRBD1. Looked up from germline, CDR1 is LNHNV and CDR2 is YYDKDF (reference sequence). CDR3 size: 16 residues. V was clipped by 0 bases and J by 6 bases; unmatched bases: 7. The chain's CDR3 is CATSRERDSLYEKLFF. CDR3 nucleotides: TGTGCCACCAGCAGAGAACGGGACAGTCTGTATGAAAAACTGTTTTTT.

CDR3 sequence: CASSFGWRSEAKNIQYF. For the CDR3, the DNA is TGTGCCAGCAGCTTTGGGTGGCGGAGCGAAGCCAAAAACATTCAGTACTTC. The V call is TRBV11-2, the J call TRBJ2-4; D gene uncertain. CDR3 length equals 17 residues. The ends were cut back, 3 bases at V and 0 bases at J, with 15 bases in the middle. The germline CDR1 and CDR2 sequences are SGHAT and FQNNGV.

The chain joins TRBV7-9 to TRBJ1-5; D unresolved. With 1 base removed from V and 0 bases from J, the gap between germline ends came to 7 bases. The CDR3 is 15 residues long. The germline V gene encodes CDR1 SEHNR and CDR2 FQNEAQ (reference sequence). CDR3 residues: CASSLGVLSNQPQHF. CDR3 DNA: TGTGCCAGCAGCTTAGGAGTCCTTAGCAATCAGCCCCAGCATTTT. Complete variable domain (other parts from reference TRBV7-9 and TRBJ1-5): DTGVSQNPRHKITKRGQNVTFRCDPISEHNRLYWYRQTLGQGPEFLTYFQNEAQLEKSRLLSDRFSAERPKGSFSTLEIQRTEQGDSAMYLCASSLGVLSNQPQHFGDGTRLSIL.

Only a few counts were recorded for this clone. The chain employs TRBV19 and TRBJ2-3; tentative D call: TRBD2 (5 bases). Germline CDR1 is LNHDA and CDR2 is SQIVND (reference sequence). V was clipped by 7 bases and J by 2 bases, with 13 bases between them. This CDR3 contains 14 residues. The CDR3 spells CASNPGKPTDTQYF. The DNA of the CDR3 is TGTGCCAGTAATCCCGGGAAGCCCACAGATACGCAGTATTTT. Together with reference TRBV19 and TRBJ2-3, the CDR3 gives the full variable domain: DGGITQSPKYLFRKEGQNVTLSCEQNLNHDAMYWYRQDPGQGLRLIYYSQIVNDFQKGDIAEGYSVSREKKESFPLTVTSAQKNPTAFYLCASNPGKPTDTQYFGPGTRLTVL.

The chain has TRBV9 and TRBJ2-7; 8 bases line up with TRBD2. This CDR3 has 14 residues. The V and J ends lost 1 base and 5 bases, in that order; junction bases with no gene match: 5. CDR1 and CDR2 from the germline V gene are SGDLS and YYNGEE. In DNA form, the CDR3 reads TGTGCCAGCAGCGTAACGAGCGGGAGCCACGAGCAGTACTTC. Its translation is CASSVTSGSHEQYF.